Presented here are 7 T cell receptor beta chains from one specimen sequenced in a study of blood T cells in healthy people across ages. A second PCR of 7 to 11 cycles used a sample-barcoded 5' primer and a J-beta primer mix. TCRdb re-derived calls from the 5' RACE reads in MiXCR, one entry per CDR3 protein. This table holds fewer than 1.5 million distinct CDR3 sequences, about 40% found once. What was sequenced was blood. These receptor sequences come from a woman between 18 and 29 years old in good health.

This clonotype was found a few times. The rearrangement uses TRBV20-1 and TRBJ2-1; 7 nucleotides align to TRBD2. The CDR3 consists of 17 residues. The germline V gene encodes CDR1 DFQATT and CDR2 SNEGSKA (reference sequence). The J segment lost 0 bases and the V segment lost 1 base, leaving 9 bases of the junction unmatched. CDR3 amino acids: CSARASSGWSSYNEQFF. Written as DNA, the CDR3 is TGCAGTGCTAGAGCCTCTAGCGGATGGAGCTCCTACAATGAGCAGTTCTTC.

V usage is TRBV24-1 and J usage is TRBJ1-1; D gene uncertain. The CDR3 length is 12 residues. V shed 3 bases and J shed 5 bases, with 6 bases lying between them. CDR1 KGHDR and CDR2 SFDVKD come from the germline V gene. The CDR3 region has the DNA TGTGCCACCAGTGATGCGGGGACTGAAGCTTTCTTT. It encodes CATSDAGTEAFF.

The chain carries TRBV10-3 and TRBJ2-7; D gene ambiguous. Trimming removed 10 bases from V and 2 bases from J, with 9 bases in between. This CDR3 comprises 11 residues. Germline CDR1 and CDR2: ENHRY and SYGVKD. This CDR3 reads CATSDPYEQYF. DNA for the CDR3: TGTGCCACCTCTGACCCCTACGAGCAGTACTTC.

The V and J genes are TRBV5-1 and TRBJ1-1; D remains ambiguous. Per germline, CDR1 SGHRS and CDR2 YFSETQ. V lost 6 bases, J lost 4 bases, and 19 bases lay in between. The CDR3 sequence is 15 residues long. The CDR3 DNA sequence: TGCGCCAGCACCCTTGGAAGGGCCACATTCACTGAAGCTTTCTTT. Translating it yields CASTLGRATFTEAFF.

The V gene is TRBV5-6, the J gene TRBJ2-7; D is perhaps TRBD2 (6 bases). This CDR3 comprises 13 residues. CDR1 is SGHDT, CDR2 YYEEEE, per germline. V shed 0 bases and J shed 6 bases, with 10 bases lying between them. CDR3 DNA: TGTGCCAGCAGCTTGGGGACTACCCCCGAGCAGTACTTC. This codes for CASSLGTTPEQYF.

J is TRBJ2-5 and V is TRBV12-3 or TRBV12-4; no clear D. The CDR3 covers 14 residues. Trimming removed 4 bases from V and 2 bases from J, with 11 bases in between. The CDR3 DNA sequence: TGTGCCAGCAGTTATCAAGCGCATCAAGAGACCCAGTACTTC. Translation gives CASSYQAHQETQYF.

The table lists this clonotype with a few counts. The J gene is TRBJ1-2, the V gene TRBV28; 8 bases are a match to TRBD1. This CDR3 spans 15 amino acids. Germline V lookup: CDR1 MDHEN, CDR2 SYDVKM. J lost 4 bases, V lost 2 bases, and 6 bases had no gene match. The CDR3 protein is CASSLPSGQVYGYTF. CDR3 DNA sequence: TGTGCCAGCAGTTTACCCTCGGGACAGGTCTATGGCTACACCTTC.